This T cell receptor beta chain stems from a study of radiotherapy plus CTLA-4 blockade in lung cancer. TCRdb keeps only in-frame clones here, not all; method: immunoSEQ multiplex PCR. The sample records some 80,000 clones, more than 60% being singletons. Those with chemo-refractory metastatic non-small-cell lung cancer were treated with focal radiation combined with CTLA-4 blockade using ipilimumab. Germline values: CDR1 MNHEY, CDR2 SMNVEV (reference sequence). The CDR3 has 13 amino acids. Trimming at V came to 7 bases and at J to 2 bases, leaving 4 bases not matched to a gene. The input for sequencing was peripheral blood, taken from a patient treated with radiotherapy plus ipilimumab. This chain links TRBV27 with TRBJ2-7; 8 bases agree with TRBD1. The sequence derives from a human donor with non-small cell lung cancer whose response to radiotherapy plus ipilimumab could not be evaluated. Some clones in this sample may be carry-over from other donors' samples. The CDR3 sequence: CASNKQGAYEQYF. The CDR3 DNA reads as TGTGCCAGCAACAAACAGGGGGCCTACGAGCAGTACTTC.